The next 25 T cell receptor beta chains were all read from a single sample in a study of CD8 T cells in cerebrospinal fluid in Alzheimer's disease. TCRdb reprocessed the 10x single-cell sequencing reads, keeping one entry per CDR3 protein, no DNA. The table lists 1,200 to 1,500 distinct CDR3 sequences. What was sequenced was cerebrospinal fluid. The receptors here all came from a human donor with Alzheimer's disease.

Judged by frequency, this clonotype is medium-sized. This chain joins TRBV5-1 and TRBJ2-6. Per the germline V gene, CDR1 is SGHRS and CDR2 is YFSETQ. The CDR3 has 14 amino acids. CDR3 in amino acids: CASSLMDGANVLTF.

In terms of frequency, this clonotype is large. The chain uses TRBV11-2 and TRBJ2-1; TCRdb proposes TRBD2, but this gene call is untestable without DNA. Looked up from germline, CDR1 is SGHAT and CDR2 is FQNNGV. There are 15 residues in the CDR3. CDR3 amino acids: CASSLEASGGNEQFF.

Its frequency marks this clonotype as medium-sized. The chain carries TRBV19 and TRBJ2-1; as DNA is missing, the TRBD1 call by TCRdb cannot be tested. The V gene's germline CDR1 is LNHDA and CDR2 SQIVND (reference sequence). The CDR3 spans 16 residues. The chain's CDR3 is CASTSRGGQTYNEQFF.

This clonotype shows up as large (0.1 to 1%) by frequency. The gene calls are TRBV5-1 and TRBJ1-6; TCRdb's D call of TRBD1 is untestable without DNA. Germline assignment: CDR1 SGHRS and CDR2 YFSETQ. CDR3 length: 14 residues. The chain's CDR3 is CASSLQGERSPLHF. Filled out from reference TRBV5-1 and TRBJ1-6, the complete variable domain reads KAGVTQTPRYLIKTRGQQVTLSCSPISGHRSVSWYQQTPGQGLQFLFEYFSETQRNKGNFPGRFSGRQFSNSRSEMNVSTLELGDSALYLCASSLQGERSPLHFGNGTRLTVT.

In terms of frequency, this clonotype is medium-sized (0.01 to 0.1%). The chain is built from TRBV25-1 and TRBJ2-3; absent DNA, TCRdb's TRBD2 call cannot be checked. The CDR3 has 16 residues. Germline CDR1 and CDR2: MGHDK and SYGVNS. CDR3 region: CASSEVSSGSTDTQYF.

The V gene is TRBV20-1, the J gene TRBJ2-7; the TCRdb call, TRBD1, lacks DNA for checking. The CDR3 has 14 amino acids. Germline V CDR1 and CDR2: DFQATT, SNEGSKA (reference sequence). The CDR3 loop reads CSASPFGATYEQYF.

This clonotype ranks as large (0.1 to 1%) in terms of frequency. The chain employs TRBV10-3 and TRBJ2-7. This CDR3 spans 14 amino acids. Germline CDR1 and CDR2: ENHRY and SYGVKD. The CDR3 loop is CAITPDRGSYEQYF.

According to its frequency, this clonotype is large. V is TRBV7-3 and J is TRBJ2-1; TCRdb reports TRBD1, a call that lacks DNA to check it against. Germline V gene sequence: CDR1 SGHTA, CDR2 FQGTGA. The CDR3 runs to 14 residues. The CDR3 loop reads CASSQTGGNNEQFF. The whole variable domain, remainder taken from reference TRBV7-3 and TRBJ2-1, is GAGVSQTPSNKVTEKGKYVELRCDPISGHTALYWYRQSLGQGPEFLIYFQGTGAADDSGLPNDRFFAVRPEGSVSTLKIQRTERGDSAVYLCASSQTGGNNEQFFGPGTRLTVL.

Frequency places this clonotype as large (0.1 to 1%). The V gene is TRBV9, the J gene TRBJ2-3; TCRdb's assignment of TRBD2 cannot be checked, as there is no DNA. The length of the CDR3 is 14 residues. In germline, CDR1 is SGDLS, CDR2 YYNGEE. Here the CDR3 reads CASSPRGSTDTQYF.

Measured by frequency, this clonotype is medium-sized. The chain joins TRBV7-9 to TRBJ2-7; TCRdb calls TRBD1, which cannot be checked without DNA. Per the germline V gene, CDR1 is SEHNR and CDR2 is FQNEAQ (reference sequence). The CDR3 loop spans 14 amino acids. The CDR3 region is CASSATDRDHEQYF.

Measured by frequency, this clonotype is medium-sized. The V and J genes are TRBV28 and TRBJ2-2; as DNA is missing, the TRBD2 call by TCRdb cannot be tested. Germline CDR1 MDHEN, CDR2 SYDVKM. This CDR3 comprises 16 residues. This CDR3 reads CASSPLGGSMTGELFF.

This clonotype is medium-sized by frequency. The chain employs TRBV19 and TRBJ1-3; as DNA is missing, the TRBD1 call by TCRdb cannot be tested. CDR1 is LNHDA and CDR2 is SQIVND in the germline V gene (reference sequence). The CDR3 has 13 amino acids. The CDR3 protein is CANMGGTGNTIYF.

This clonotype counts as medium-sized by frequency. The chain recombines TRBV15 with TRBJ1-5; the TCRdb D gene call, TRBD1, has no DNA to confirm it. Germline-derived CDR1 and CDR2 are LNHNV and YYDKDF (reference sequence). The CDR3 spans 15 residues. CDR3 residues: CATSRFQGQGQPQHF.

In terms of frequency, this clonotype is medium-sized. The chain couples TRBV20-1 to TRBJ1-2; lacking DNA, the TRBD1 call made by TCRdb goes unchecked. Per germline, CDR1 DFQATT and CDR2 SNEGSKA (reference sequence). The CDR3 extends over 14 amino acids. The CDR3 sequence is CSAKGTGGSYGYTF.

By frequency, this clonotype registers medium-sized. The genes are TRBV7-8 and TRBJ2-7; TCRdb gives TRBD2 as the D gene, but with no DNA this cannot be confirmed. The germline CDR1 and CDR2 sequences are SGHVS and FQNEAQ. The CDR3 contains 19 residues. CDR3 in amino acids: CASSLLGPGTSGISYEQYF.

This clonotype counts as large by frequency. This sequence joins TRBV4-1 and TRBJ2-5. The CDR3 is made up of 11 amino acids. Germline-derived CDR1 and CDR2 are MGHRA and YSYEKL. This CDR3 is CASSPGETQYF.

Its frequency marks this clonotype as medium-sized. This chain uses TRBV2 with TRBJ2-7; the D gene TCRdb calls, TRBD1, cannot be checked with no DNA. This CDR3 is 14 amino acids long. Germline V gives CDR1 SNHLY, CDR2 FYNNEI. The CDR3 reads CASSEGTGGGEQYF.

Measured by frequency, this clonotype is large. This CDR3 is CASSQGGPPEPQHF. The V and J genes are TRBV7-9 and TRBJ1-5. The CDR3 contains 14 residues. Germline V gene data show CDR1 as SEHNR and CDR2 as FQNEAQ (reference sequence).

Its frequency marks this clonotype as medium-sized. V usage is TRBV11-2 and J usage is TRBJ2-1; TCRdb gives TRBD2 as the D gene, but with no DNA this cannot be confirmed. Germline V gene lookup returns CDR1 SGHAT and CDR2 FQNNGV. The CDR3 runs to 16 residues. This CDR3 reads CASSARLAGVYNEQFF.

This chain's CDR3 is CASSQDQRQGSNQSQHF. The gene calls are TRBV4-1 and TRBJ1-5; TCRdb indicates TRBD1, and absent DNA this call remains unverified. The CDR3 sequence is 17 residues long. The germline CDR1 and CDR2 sequences are MGHRA and YSYEKL.

This clonotype shows up as medium-sized by frequency. The chain is built from TRBV30 and TRBJ2-1; without DNA, the TCRdb call of TRBD2 cannot be checked. The CDR3 has 14 residues. From germline, CDR1 is GTSNPN and CDR2 SVGIG (reference sequence). The CDR3 spells CAWISRGSDSEQFF.

Frequency places this clonotype as medium-sized. The CDR3 is CASSLVSWRGNTGELFF. V and J are TRBV11-3 and TRBJ2-2; TCRdb's D gene call, TRBD2, goes unchecked for lack of DNA. Per the germline V gene, CDR1 is SGHNT and CDR2 is YENEEA. The CDR3 loop spans 17 amino acids.

The rearrangement uses TRBV5-6 and TRBJ2-2; TCRdb outputs TRBD1, but without DNA this stays unchecked. From germline, CDR1 is SGHDT and CDR2 YYEEEE. CDR3 length: 20 residues. The CDR3 here is CASSWTSGGAINVPTGELFF.

Judged by frequency, this clonotype is medium-sized. J is TRBJ2-3 and V is TRBV7-3. The CDR3 extends over 13 amino acids. The V gene's germline CDR1 is SGHTA and CDR2 FQGTGA. The CDR3 sequence is CASSLMATDTQYF.

This clonotype is large by frequency. The chain uses TRBV20-1 and TRBJ2-1; TCRdb outputs TRBD2, but without DNA this stays unchecked. This CDR3 contains 12 residues. Germline loops: CDR1 DFQATT, CDR2 SNEGSKA (reference sequence). CDR3: CSASSGAGEQFF.